The T cell receptor (beta chain) described here comes from a study of cytotoxic CD8 clonotypes in ibrutinib-treated CLL. Study at large: The average sample held roughly 250,000 productive templates and almost 95,000 productive rearrangements.

Measured with immunoSEQ multiplex PCR; TCRdb has only the in-frame clones, and not every one. This sample has about 330,000 clones; under 70% occur once, and the top ten carry 6.3%. The CDR3 runs 11 residues. Trimming took off 3 bases at V and 5 bases at J, with 4 bases between the two ends. CDR1 is SNHLY and CDR2 is FYNNEI in the germline V gene. This clonotype was sampled from a human donor with chronic lymphocytic leukemia. The chain combines TRBV2 with TRBJ1-2; unclear D gene. The specimen was PBMCs, collected after 36 months of ibrutinib treatment. CDR3 sequence reads: CASSDFYGYTF. The CDR3 coding sequence is TGTGCCAGCAGTGATTTTTATGGCTACACCTTC.